This is a list of T cell receptor beta chains from one sample in a study of glioma-infiltrating T cells. TCRdb processed the multiplex PCR reads anew with MiXCR; each CDR3 protein has one entry. The sample lists fewer than 500,000 distinct CDR3 sequences, more than 35% occurring once. Sample: glioma tissue, nonneoplastic brain tissue, or PBMCs (not recorded which). The receptor set was obtained from a human donor with low-grade glioma or glioblastoma, undergoing nonglioma brain surgery, or in good health (not recorded which). Each CDR3 is given with its conserved first and last residue. A D gene is named only where the DNA matches it firmly. The listing skips clone size in some rows; elsewhere it reads once, few, many or a size class.

CDR3 protein: CSATQGGNEQYF; CDR3 DNA: TGCAGTGCCACTCAGGGGGGGAACGAGCAGTACTTC; J gene: TRBJ2-7; D gene: .; V gene: TRBV20-1; CDR3 length: 12; clone size: many
CDR3 protein: CASSLVSFASTDTQYF; CDR3 DNA: TGTGCCAGCAGTTTAGTAAGCTTTGCTAGCACAGATACGCAGTATTTT; J gene: TRBJ2-3; D gene: .; V gene: TRBV27; CDR3 length: 16; clone size: many
CDR3 protein: CSARRLAGYEQYF; CDR3 DNA: TGCAGTGCGAGACGGCTAGCGGGCTACGAGCAGTACTTC; J gene: TRBJ2-7; D gene: TRBD2; V gene: TRBV20-1; CDR3 length: 13; clone size: few
CDR3 protein: CASSDRTGDTEAFF; CDR3 DNA: TGTGCCAGCAGCGACAGGACAGGGGACACTGAAGCTTTCTTT; J gene: TRBJ1-1; D gene: TRBD1; V gene: TRBV28; CDR3 length: 14; clone size: few
CDR3 protein: CASSAITGGGANTEAFF; CDR3 DNA: TGTGCCAGCAGTGCCATAACAGGGGGCGGTGCGAACACTGAAGCTTTCTTT; J gene: TRBJ1-1; D gene: TRBD1; V gene: TRBV28; CDR3 length: 17; clone size: .
CDR3 protein: CATSTLTGANVLTF; CDR3 DNA: TGTGCCACCAGCACCCTCACTGGGGCCAACGTCCTGACTTTC; J gene: TRBJ2-6; D gene: .; V gene: TRBV15; CDR3 length: 14; clone size: few
CDR3 protein: CASSLESSRNEQFF; CDR3 DNA: TGTGCCAGCAGTTTAGAATCGAGTCGCAATGAGCAGTTCTTC; J gene: TRBJ2-1; D gene: .; V gene: TRBV12-3/TRBV12-4; CDR3 length: 14; clone size: .
CDR3 protein: CATSGPPQGLAGYTF; CDR3 DNA: TGTGCCACCAGTGGCCCCCCACAGGGTCTCGCTGGCTACACCTTC; J gene: TRBJ1-2; D gene: .; V gene: TRBV27; CDR3 length: 15; clone size: .
CDR3 protein: CASSSPGARGGSYGYTF; CDR3 DNA: TGTGCCAGCAGTTCCCCCGGGGCCCGGGGCGGCAGCTATGGCTACACCTTC; J gene: TRBJ1-2; D gene: .; V gene: TRBV28; CDR3 length: 17; clone size: .
CDR3 protein: CASSSRLRDNEQFF; CDR3 DNA: TGTGCCAGCAGTTCCCGACTTAGGGACAATGAGCAGTTCTTC; J gene: TRBJ2-1; D gene: .; V gene: TRBV28; CDR3 length: 14; clone size: many
CDR3 protein: CASRRDRHSYEQYF; CDR3 DNA: TGTGCCAGCAGAAGGGACAGGCACTCCTACGAGCAGTACTTC; J gene: TRBJ2-7; D gene: TRBD1; V gene: TRBV7-2; CDR3 length: 14; clone size: .